A selection of T cell receptor beta chains follows, all from one sample in a study of response to subunit inactivated influenza vaccine. TCRdb re-called the RT-PCR reads through MiXCR, storing one row per CDR3 protein. The data show around 750,000 distinct CDR3 sequences, roughly 20% seen once. This material consisted of PBMCs from blood, taken more than 4 days after vaccination. The source of these receptors is a man between 50 and 59 years old who received an inactivated influenza vaccine. CDR3s include the opening cysteine and the closing phenylalanine or tryptophan. The D gene is left open where the match is weak. Only part of the rows carry a size: once, few, many, or a class if the clone is expanded.

V gene	D gene	clone size	J gene	CDR3 DNA	CDR3 protein
TRBV12-3/TRBV12-4	TRBD2	few	TRBJ2-5	TGTGCCAGCAGTTTCGTAGCGGGGGGACCTCAAGAGACCCAGTACTTC	CASSFVAGGPQETQYF
TRBV4-3	TRBD1	many	TRBJ1-6	TGCGCCAGCAGCCAAGATAGGAGACAGGGGGTGCCGAGAGGGAGCTCCTATAATTCACCCCTCCACTTT	CASSQDRRQGVPRGSSYNSPLHF
TRBV4-3	.	few	TRBJ2-1	TGCGCCAGCAGCCAAGATGGTGGAGGGGGTTCTGAGCAGTTCTTC	CASSQDGGGGSEQFF
TRBV19	TRBD1	.	TRBJ1-5	TGTGCCAGTAGTCTAAACGGACAGGGGAGCAATCAGCCCCAGCATTTT	CASSLNGQGSNQPQHF
TRBV23-1	.	few	TRBJ1-3	TGCGCCAGCAGTCAATCCGGAAAGGGGGACACCATATATTTT	CASSQSGKGDTIYF
TRBV28	.	once	TRBJ2-7	TGTGCCAGCAGTACCCCTGGGGCGGGATCCTACGAGCAGTACTTC	CASSTPGAGSYEQYF
TRBV5-1	.	.	TRBJ2-1	TGCGCCAGCAGCACTCAGGGTCTGAGCTCCTACAATGAGCAGTTCTTC	CASSTQGLSSYNEQFF
TRBV27	TRBD2	few	TRBJ2-3	TGTGCCAGCAGTACCCCCGCTAGCGGGAATCCTAAAGATACGCAGTATTTT	CASSTPASGNPKDTQYF
TRBV20-1	.	.	TRBJ2-7	TGCAGTGCTAGAGATACAGGGCGTTTATACTACGAGCAGTACTTT	CSARDTGRLYYEQYF
TRBV9	.	.	TRBJ2-3	TGTGCCAGCAGCGTAGGGTCCGAAGCCACGCAGTATTTT	CASSVGSEATQYF
TRBV5-1	.	.	TRBJ1-5	TGCGCCAGCAGCTTGTCTCCCAATCAGCCCCAGCATTTT	CASSLSPNQPQHF
TRBV15	.	few	TRBJ2-5	TGTGCCACCAGCAGAGTTGGTCGAAGGGAAGAGACCCAGTACTTC	CATSRVGRREETQYF
TRBV7-6	TRBD1	few	TRBJ1-6	TGTGCCAGCAGCTTAGGTTCAGGGGGGTATAATTCACCCCTCCACTTT	CASSLGSGGYNSPLHF
TRBV24-1	.	few	TRBJ2-5	TGTGCCACCAGTGATTTGGACGAGACCCAGTACTTC	CATSDLDETQYF
TRBV20-1	TRBD2	.	TRBJ2-7	TGCAGTGCTAGAGAACCTAGCGGATCCTCCTACGAGCAGTACTTC	CSAREPSGSSYEQYF
TRBV2	.	.	TRBJ2-1	TGTGCTTCCTGTGTGCGGAACTCCTACAATGAGCAGTTCTTC	CASCVRNSYNEQFF
TRBV12-3/TRBV12-4	TRBD1	few	TRBJ2-1	TGTGCCAGCAGTTCGGACAGGAATGAGCAGTTCTTC	CASSSDRNEQFF
TRBV4-3	.	few	TRBJ1-1	TGCGCCAGCAGCCAAGATAGGTGGAGTGTGAACACTGAAGCTTTCTTT	CASSQDRWSVNTEAFF
TRBV6-1	.	.	TRBJ2-7	TGTGCCAGCAGACCCTGGACAGCTGAGCTGAGAGAGCAGTACTTC	CASRPWTAELREQYF
TRBV11-2	.	many	TRBJ2-1	TGTGCCAGCAGCTTACAGGCGAGATTATTCAATGAGCAGTTCTTC	CASSLQARLFNEQFF
TRBV7-2	.	.	TRBJ2-2	TGTGCCAGCAGCTTAGACGGAATGAACACCGGGGAGCTGTTTTTT	CASSLDGMNTGELFF